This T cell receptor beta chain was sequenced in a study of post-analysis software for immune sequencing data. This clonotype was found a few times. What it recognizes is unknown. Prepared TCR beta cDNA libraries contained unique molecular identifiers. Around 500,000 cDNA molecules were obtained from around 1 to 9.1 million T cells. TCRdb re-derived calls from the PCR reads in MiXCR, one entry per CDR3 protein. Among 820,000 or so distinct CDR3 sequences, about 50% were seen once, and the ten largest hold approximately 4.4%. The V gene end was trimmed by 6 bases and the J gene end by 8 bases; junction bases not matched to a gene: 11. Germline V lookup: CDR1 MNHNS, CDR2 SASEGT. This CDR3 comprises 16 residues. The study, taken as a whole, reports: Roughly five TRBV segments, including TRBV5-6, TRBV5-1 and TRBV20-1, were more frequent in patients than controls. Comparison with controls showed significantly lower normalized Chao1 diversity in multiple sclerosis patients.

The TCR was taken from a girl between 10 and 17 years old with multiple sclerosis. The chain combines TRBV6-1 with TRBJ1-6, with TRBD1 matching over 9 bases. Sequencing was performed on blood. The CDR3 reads CASRPRTGAIYSPLHF. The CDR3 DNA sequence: TGTGCCAGCAGACCGAGGACAGGGGCGATTTATTCACCCCTCCACTTT.